A selection of T cell receptor beta chains follows, all from one sample in a study of blood T cell repertoires in COVID-19. Sequenced by immunoSEQ multiplex PCR; TCRdb stores in-frame clones only, minus some. The sample includes 59,000 or so clones, 80% of them seen just once. The sequencing input was peripheral blood. The receptors come from a man aged 60 to 69 with acute or convalescent COVID-19. Both conserved end residues are part of each CDR3. D genes are given only for firm matches. Some rows have no size entry. The others give once, few or many, or a class for an expanded clone.

abundance	d_gene	v_gene	j_gene	CDR3nt	CDR3aa
NA	NA	TRBV9	TRBJ1-2	TGTGCCAGCAGCGTAGCCACTAACTATGGCTACACCTTC	CASSVATNYGYTF
NA	NA	TRBV5-1	TRBJ2-7	TGCGCCAGCAGCTTCGACAGTGAGTACGAGCAGTACTTC	CASSFDSEYEQYF
NA	NA	TRBV4-2	TRBJ2-3	TGTGCCAGCAGCCAAGGGTTCGGGGATACGCAGTATTTT	CASSQGFGDTQYF
once	TRBD2	TRBV2	TRBJ2-1	TGTGCCAGCACCGGACGACTAGCGGGGCCAAATGAGCAGTTCTTC	CASTGRLAGPNEQFF
many	NA	TRBV7-2	TRBJ2-5	TGTGCCAGCAGCTTAGCGGGGGGGCCGGGTGAGACCCAGTACTTC	CASSLAGGPGETQYF
NA	NA	TRBV19	TRBJ1-1	TGTGCCAGTAGTATGTACAGAGAAGCTTTCTTT	CASSMYREAFF
NA	TRBD2	TRBV7-2	TRBJ2-3	TGTGCCAGCAGCTCTAGCGGGGGCATGGATACGCAGTATTTT	CASSSSGGMDTQYF
NA	TRBD2	TRBV5-5	TRBJ2-3	TGTGCCAGCAGCTTTGGCGGGGGGGCCGGCACGCAGTATTTT	CASSFGGGAGTQYF
NA	TRBD1	TRBV2	TRBJ1-2	TGTGCCAGCATTCGAAGACAGGGGAATCCTAACTATGGCTACACCTTC	CASIRRQGNPNYGYTF
NA	NA	TRBV9	TRBJ2-3	TGTGCCAGCAGCGCAGCACCTAGCGATACGCAGTATTTT	CASSAAPSDTQYF
NA	TRBD1	TRBV5-1	TRBJ2-1	TGCGCCAGCAGCTTTAAGGGGGCTAATCCCGGTGAGCAGTTCTTC	CASSFKGANPGEQFF
NA	NA	TRBV3-1/TRBV3-2	TRBJ2-1	TGTGCCAGCAGCCAAGTCGTTATCGGGTCCAATGAGCAGTTCTTC	CASSQVVIGSNEQFF
NA	NA	TRBV11-3	TRBJ2-1	TGTGCCAGCAGCAGAGACAGTGAGCAGTTCTTC	CASSRDSEQFF
NA	TRBD1	TRBV5-1	TRBJ1-6	TGCGCCAGCAGCGGCGGGACAGCTGATAATTCACCCCTCCACTTT	CASSGGTADNSPLHF
NA	TRBD2	TRBV24-1	TRBJ2-5	TGTGCCACCAGTGATATTCGGGGGGATTCTCAAGAGACCCAGTACTTC	CATSDIRGDSQETQYF
once	NA	TRBV19	TRBJ1-5	TGTGCCCGTCGCGGGGCCGGGGGAGGCAACAATCAGCCCCAGCATTTT	CARRGAGGGNNQPQHF
NA	TRBD2	TRBV6-5	TRBJ2-7	TGTGCCAGCAGGGGAGCGGGGGCAGCCTACGAGCAGTACTTC	CASRGAGAAYEQYF
NA	NA	TRBV5-1	TRBJ1-1	TGCGCCAGCAGCTTGGGAGGGTTTCAACCTGAAGCTTTCTTT	CASSLGGFQPEAFF
NA	NA	TRBV5-1	TRBJ1-2	TGCGCCAGCAGCTTACCGAGCGGAGGGGTGAACTATGGCTACACCTTC	CASSLPSGGVNYGYTF
NA	NA	TRBV9	TRBJ2-1	TGTGCCAGCAGCCCCCGGGAGAAATCCTACAATGAGCAGTTCTTC	CASSPREKSYNEQFF
NA	TRBD2	TRBV20-1	TRBJ2-2	TGCAGTGCTAGTGTGACTAGCGGGGGGACGCTGTTTTTT	CSASVTSGGTLFF
NA	TRBD2	TRBV28	TRBJ2-7	TGTGCCAGCAGTCCCCCTAGCGGGGGTACCTACGAGCAGTACTTC	CASSPPSGGTYEQYF
NA	NA	TRBV7-2	TRBJ2-2	TGTGCCAGCAGCTTAGATACAGGTGCCGGGGAGCTGTTTTTT	CASSLDTGAGELFF
NA	NA	TRBV28	TRBJ1-1	TGTGCCAGCAGCCCGATTACAGGGAACACTGAAGCTTTCTTT	CASSPITGNTEAFF
NA	TRBD1	TRBV5-1	TRBJ2-7	TGCGCCAGCAGCTTACGGGACAGGAGGACCGAGCAGTACTTC	CASSLRDRRTEQYF
once	NA	TRBV2	TRBJ2-7	TGTGCCAGCAGGGGGGGATACGAGCAGTACTTC	CASRGGYEQYF
NA	TRBD1	TRBV2	TRBJ2-1	TGTGCCAGCAGTGATTGGGCAGGGGGTTCTTGGGAGCAGTTCTTC	CASSDWAGGSWEQFF
few	NA	TRBV30	TRBJ1-6	TGTGCCTGCCATACGGCGGGCGGCAATTCACCCCTCCACTTT	CACHTAGGNSPLHF
NA	TRBD2	TRBV14	TRBJ2-1	TGTGCCAGCAGCCAAGATCCGAGCGGGGTCTACAATGAGCAGTTCTTC	CASSQDPSGVYNEQFF
NA	TRBD1	TRBV6-5	TRBJ1-1	TGTGCCAGCAACGGGTCCCCCCGACAGGGCTCAGAAGCTTTCTTT	CASNGSPRQGSEAFF
NA	NA	TRBV4-2	TRBJ1-4	TGTGCCAGCAGCCAAGATCCTTCAACTAATGAAAAACTGTTTTTT	CASSQDPSTNEKLFF
NA	NA	TRBV6-5	TRBJ2-7	TGTGCCAGCAGTAGAGTCGGTACGCGCGACTACGAGCAGTACTTC	CASSRVGTRDYEQYF
NA	TRBD1	TRBV7-9	TRBJ1-5	TGTGCCAGCAGCTTAGATCTTTCGTGGGGGACAGTTAGCAATCAGCCCCAGCATTTT	CASSLDLSWGTVSNQPQHF
NA	TRBD1	TRBV28	TRBJ1-6	TGTGCCATCACTGGACAGGCCTTTAATTCACCCCTCCACTTT	CAITGQAFNSPLHF
once	NA	TRBV7-9	TRBJ2-5	TGTGCCAGCAGTTCCGGGACTCCGGGGGAGACCCAGTACTTC	CASSSGTPGETQYF
NA	NA	TRBV5-1	TRBJ1-6	TGCGCCAGCAGCTTGGCCGTGAGCTCCTATAATTCACCCCTCCACTTT	CASSLAVSSYNSPLHF
NA	TRBD2	TRBV7-7	TRBJ2-5	TGTGCTAGCAGCGGGGGCCGGACAGTGGAGACCCAGTACTTC	CASSGGRTVETQYF
NA	NA	TRBV5-1	TRBJ2-2	TGCGCCACCACCGGGGGGAACACCGGGGAGCTGTTTTTT	CATTGGNTGELFF
NA	NA	TRBV5-1	TRBJ2-2	TGCGCCAGCAGCTTTCAGGGGCCTAGGGACGGGGAGCTGTTTTTT	CASSFQGPRDGELFF
NA	NA	TRBV21-1	TRBJ1-2	TGTGCCAGCAGCAAACTGAGACAGGGGCTTCTTAACTATGGCTACACCTTC	CASSKLRQGLLNYGYTF
NA	NA	TRBV7-3	TRBJ1-2	TGTGCCAGCAGCCCCTCGGGGGGTGCGGGCTACACCTTC	CASSPSGGAGYTF